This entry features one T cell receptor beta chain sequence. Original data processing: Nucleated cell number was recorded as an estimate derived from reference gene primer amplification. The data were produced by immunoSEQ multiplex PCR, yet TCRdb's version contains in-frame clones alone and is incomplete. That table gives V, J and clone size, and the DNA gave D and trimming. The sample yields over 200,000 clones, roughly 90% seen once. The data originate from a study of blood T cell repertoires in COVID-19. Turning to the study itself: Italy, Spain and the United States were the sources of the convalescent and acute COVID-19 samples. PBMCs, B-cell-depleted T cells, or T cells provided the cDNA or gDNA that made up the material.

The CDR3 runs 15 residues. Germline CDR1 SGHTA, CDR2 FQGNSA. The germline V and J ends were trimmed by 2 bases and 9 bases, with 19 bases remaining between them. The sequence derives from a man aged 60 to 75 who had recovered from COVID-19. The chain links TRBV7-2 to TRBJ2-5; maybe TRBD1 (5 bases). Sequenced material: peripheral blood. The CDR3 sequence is CASSLIALPGAAQYF. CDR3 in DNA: TGTGCCAGCAGCTTAATAGCACTCCCTGGGGCGGCCCAGTACTTC.